This TCR beta chain stems from a study of neurological immune-mediated disorders. Study-wide results and caveats: Patients with HTLV-1-associated myelopathy had the highest level of TCR clonal expansion, whereas patients with multiple sclerosis had the lowest level, falling beneath the level found in healthy controls.

Worth noting for this clonotype: As yet, its antigen is unknown.

TCRdb re-called the 5' RACE reads through MiXCR, storing one row per CDR3 protein. The table lists fewer than 110,000 distinct CDR3 sequences, 11% of them singletons. Time point here: longitudinal time-point 3. The CDR3 length is 20 residues. Trimming took 5 bases from V and 4 from J; bases not matched to a gene: 23. The receptor comes from a female donor with HTLV-1-associated myelopathy (HAM/TSP). The specimen was PBMCs. V and J are TRBV12-3 or TRBV12-4 and TRBJ2-7, with TRBD2 matching 10 bases. The CDR3 region has the DNA TGTGCCAGCAGTCCCACGCCCGGTAGCGGGGGGACCACGGGCGGTTACGAGCAGTACTTC. This encodes CASSPTPGSGGTTGGYEQYF.